Listed below are T cell receptor beta chains from one sample, sequenced in a study of blood T cell repertoires in COVID-19. The method was immunoSEQ multiplex PCR; TCRdb's version includes in-frame clones alone and lacks a portion of them. The sample has about 210,000 clones, roughly 90% seen once. Sequenced input: peripheral blood. These receptors came from a young man with active or convalescent COVID-19. Both conserved end residues are part of each CDR3. A D gene is named only where the DNA matches it firmly. A row's size may be missing; if present it is once, few, many or a size class.

>TRBV4-1|few|NA|TRBJ2-2
CASSQKRGSTIAELFF
TGCGCCAGCAGCCAAAAAAGGGGTTCTACTATTGCGGAGCTGTTTTTT
>TRBV11-3|NA|TRBD1|TRBJ2-3
CASSADTGGGTDTQYF
TGTGCCAGCAGCGCCGACACAGGGGGCGGCACAGATACGCAGTATTTT
>TRBV24-1|NA|TRBD1|TRBJ1-3
CATSDSRQGGNTIYF
TGTGCCACCAGTGATTCGCGACAGGGTGGAAACACCATATATTTT
>TRBV3-1/TRBV3-2|NA|NA|TRBJ1-6
CASSHREDNSPLHF
TGTGCCAGCAGCCACCGGGAGGATAATTCACCCCTCCACTTT
>TRBV6-5|NA|TRBD2|TRBJ2-3
CASSRDYSTDTQYF
TGTGCCAGCAGCCGGGACTACTCCACAGATACGCAGTATTTT
>TRBV30|NA|TRBD2|TRBJ2-1
CAWIPTSGTYDNEQFF
TGTGCCTGGATACCGACTAGCGGGACCTACGACAATGAGCAGTTCTTC
>TRBV20-1|NA|NA|TRBJ2-7
CSTDSLGEQYF
TGCAGTACCGACAGTCTAGGCGAGCAGTACTTC
>TRBV27|NA|TRBD1|TRBJ1-1
CASSYRTGLNTEAFF
TGTGCCAGCAGTTACAGGACAGGATTGAACACTGAAGCTTTCTTT
>TRBV4-1|NA|NA|TRBJ1-5
CASSLFYGGQPQHF
TGCGCCAGCAGCCTCTTTTATGGCGGACAGCCCCAGCATTTT
>TRBV4-1|few|NA|TRBJ1-1
CASSQVLAKNTEAFF
TGCGCCAGCAGCCAAGTATTGGCCAAGAACACTGAAGCTTTCTTT
>TRBV5-1|NA|NA|TRBJ1-3
CASSWGNSGNTIYF
TGCGCCAGCAGCTGGGGCAACTCTGGAAACACCATATATTTT
>TRBV6-6|NA|NA|TRBJ1-3
CASTYGVGTGNTIYF
TGTGCCAGCACCTACGGTGTGGGGACAGGAAACACCATATATTTT
>TRBV3-1/TRBV3-2|NA|NA|TRBJ2-6
CASSPGLSGANVLTF
TGTGCCAGCAGCCCCGGACTCTCTGGGGCCAACGTCCTGACTTTC
>TRBV24-1|NA|NA|TRBJ1-1
CATSGTPAGLNTEAFF
TGTGCCACCAGTGGAACCCCGGCGGGTTTGAACACTGAAGCTTTCTTT
>TRBV27|NA|NA|TRBJ1-5
CASSLRQGRGPQHF
TGTGCCAGCAGTTTAAGGCAGGGTCGCGGGCCCCAGCATTTT
>TRBV2|NA|TRBD1|TRBJ1-6
CASSADRDFNSPLHF
TGTGCCAGCAGTGCCGACAGGGACTTTAATTCACCCCTCCACTTT
>TRBV7-3|once|TRBD2|TRBJ2-1
CASSLNGGGWNNEQFF
TGTGCCAGCAGCTTAAATGGCGGGGGGTGGAACAATGAGCAGTTCTTC
>TRBV6-1|NA|TRBD1|TRBJ1-1
CASSEAEGQGRTEAFF
TGTGCCAGCAGTGAAGCGGAGGGACAGGGGAGGACTGAAGCTTTCTTT
>TRBV2|NA|TRBD2|TRBJ2-5
CASRATSGQETQYF
TGTGCCAGCAGGGCGACTAGCGGTCAAGAGACCCAGTACTTC
>TRBV30|NA|TRBD2|TRBJ2-5
CAWNRLAGGPETQYF
TGTGCCTGGAACCGACTAGCGGGGGGACCAGAGACCCAGTACTTC
>TRBV3-1/TRBV3-2|NA|NA|TRBJ1-1
CASSSEGGVTEAFF
TGTGCCAGCAGCTCGGAAGGAGGGGTCACTGAAGCTTTCTTT
>TRBV5-1|NA|TRBD2|TRBJ2-3
CASSLVAGGKDTQYF
TGCGCCAGCAGCTTGGTGGCGGGGGGGAAAGATACGCAGTATTTT
>TRBV5-6|NA|TRBD1|TRBJ2-1
CASSLLGQGNNEQFF
TGTGCCAGCAGCCTCCTCGGACAGGGCAACAATGAGCAGTTCTTC
>TRBV11-2|NA|NA|TRBJ2-5
CASSLSAGYQETQYF
TGTGCCAGCAGCTTATCGGCGGGATACCAAGAGACCCAGTACTTC
>TRBV30|NA|NA|TRBJ1-5
CAWSVSEAQHF
TGTGCCTGGAGTGTATCGGAGGCCCAGCATTTT
>TRBV27|NA|NA|TRBJ1-4
CASKVGATNEKLFF
TGTGCCAGCAAAGTGGGGGCGACTAATGAAAAACTGTTTTTT
>TRBV14|NA|NA|TRBJ1-1
CASSPSGTEAFF
TGTGCCAGCAGCCCCTCGGGCACTGAAGCTTTCTTT